Below, 29 T cell receptor beta chains from the same sample are listed, as sequenced in a study of neurological immune-mediated disorders (dated by TCRdb to the late 2010s). The library relied on 5' RACE. The sequencer was an Illumina HiSeq 2500. Using fastp trimming at Q25 and MiXCR clonotype assembly, TCRdb reanalyzed the public sequencing data and kept in-frame beta chains. Entries are consolidated by CDR3 protein sequence, retaining the most common genes and DNA. For this sample there are 55,000 or so distinct CDR3 sequences; 3.5% to 4% appear just once. The top ten constitute roughly 1.9% of the sample. What was sequenced was CD4+ T cells from blood. These receptor sequences come from a woman between 40 and 55 years old with multiple sclerosis.

This clonotype showed up many times. This chain connects TRBV5-1 to TRBJ2-1; no definite D call. The CDR3 is made up of 13 amino acids. Trimming stripped 4 bases from V and 9 bases from J, with 14 bases between. Germline V CDR1 and CDR2: SGHRS, YFSETQ. The CDR3 nucleotides read TGCGCCAGCAGCCCACCTCTGGGGATTGAGCAGTTCTTC. Residues: CASSPPLGIEQFF.

This clonotype was observed at least ten times. V gene TRBV6-2 or TRBV6-3 combines with J gene TRBJ2-7; no reliable D call. CDR1 and CDR2 (germline): MNHEY, SVGEGT. CDR3 length: 15 amino acids. The V end was cut by 0 bases, the J end by 0 bases, with 9 bases between. This CDR3 is CASSYSRAVSYEQYF. Here the CDR3 DNA reads TGTGCCAGCAGTTACTCTAGGGCGGTCTCCTACGAGCAGTACTTC.

This clonotype was detected many times. The rearrangement uses TRBV5-1 and TRBJ2-1; D gene ambiguous. V dropped 4 bases and J dropped 0 bases, with 11 bases sitting between them. Germline lookup yields CDR1 SGHRS and CDR2 YFSETQ. The CDR3 loop spans 15 amino acids. CDR3 sequence (DNA): TGCGCCAGCAGCCCCTCTGCGAGCTCCTACAATGAGCAGTTCTTC. Its translation: CASSPSASSYNEQFF.

There are many counts of this clonotype. The chain combines TRBV20-1 with TRBJ2-3; D is perhaps TRBD2 (6 bases). V gave up 8 bases and J gave up 2 bases, with 11 bases separating them. The CDR3 runs 12 residues. The V gene's germline CDR1 is DFQATT and CDR2 SNEGSKA (reference sequence). CDR3 protein: CSTAGITDTQYF. CDR3 nucleotide sequence: TGCAGTACCGCGGGGATCACAGATACGCAGTATTTT.

This clonotype has ten or more counts. The rearrangement joins TRBV4-1 to TRBJ2-7, with 9 bases matching TRBD1. The CDR3 is 15 amino acids. Germline V gene lookup returns CDR1 MGHRA and CDR2 YSYEKL. Trimming at V came to 3 bases and at J to 3 bases, leaving 6 bases not matched to a gene. The CDR3 loop reads CASSHPGQGFYEQYF. The CDR3 coding sequence is TGCGCCAGCAGCCACCCGGGACAGGGTTTCTACGAGCAGTACTTC.

This clonotype appeared many times. This chain joins TRBV20-1 and TRBJ2-3; TRBD2 aligns across 11 bases. The germline V gene has CDR1 DFQATT and CDR2 SNEGSKA (reference sequence). CDR3 length: 16 amino acids. Losses at the gene ends were 3 bases for V and 1 base for J; bases not matched to a gene: 6. CDR3 nucleotide sequence: TGCAGTGCTAGGCAGCCACTAGCGGGGGGCACAGATACGCAGTATTTT. Translation: CSARQPLAGGTDTQYF.

Ten or more counts support this clonotype. The J gene is TRBJ2-5, the V gene TRBV7-2; TRBD2 aligns across 7 bases. Germline CDR1 SGHTA, CDR2 FQGNSA. V shed 2 bases, J shed 4 bases, and the junction held 13 bases outside the gene matches. This CDR3 has 17 residues. In nucleotides, the CDR3 is TGTGCCAGCAGCTTACGCCCTAGGCGGGGGTGGGGAGAGACCCAGTACTTC. Protein product: CASSLRPRRGWGETQYF.

This chain joins TRBV7-6 and TRBJ2-5; the D is unclear. There are 11 residues in the CDR3. CDR1 is SGHVS, CDR2 FNYEAQ, per germline. V lost 5 bases, J lost 2 bases, and 3 bases lay in between. The CDR3 loop reads CASSQQETQYF. The CDR3, as DNA: TGTGCCAGCAGCCAGCAAGAGACCCAGTACTTC.

This clonotype has only a few counts. The chain combines TRBV5-1 with TRBJ2-3; D remains ambiguous. CDR3 length: 14 residues. The germline gives CDR1 SGHRS, CDR2 YFSETQ. V lost 2 bases, J lost 3 bases, and 10 bases lay in between. CDR3 DNA sequence: TGCGCCAGCAGCTTTACAACGGGTACAGATACGCAGTATTTT. Residues: CASSFTTGTDTQYF.

This clonotype was seen many times. CDR3 bases: TGTGCCAGCAGCCTCGGGTGGGAGCTGTTTTTT. Translating it yields CASSLGWELFF. The gene calls are TRBV7-6 and TRBJ2-2; D gene uncertain. With 5 bases removed from V and 9 bases from J, the gap between germline ends came to 7 bases. The CDR3 is 11 amino acids. CDR1 is SGHVS and CDR2 is FNYEAQ in the germline V gene.

This clonotype was seen ten or more times. The genes are TRBV11-2 and TRBJ2-7, with D perhaps TRBD1 or TRBD2 (5 bases each). CDR1 and CDR2 from the germline V gene are SGHAT and FQNNGV. The CDR3 runs to 15 residues. V lost 4 bases to trimming and J lost 0 bases, with 13 bases between them. The DNA of the CDR3 is TGTGCCAGCAGCTCCAGCCCTGGGGGCTCCTACGAGCAGTACTTC. This encodes CASSSSPGGSYEQYF.

This clonotype was recorded at least ten times. The chain uses TRBV20-1 and TRBJ1-5; D unclear. The V end lost 1 base, the J end lost 2 bases, and 12 bases lay between the germline ends. This CDR3 spans 15 amino acids. Germline loops: CDR1 DFQATT, CDR2 SNEGSKA (reference sequence). CDR3 nucleotides: TGCAGTGCTAGAGGTCGATTTAGGGGCAATCAGCCCCAGCATTTT. Translating it yields CSARGRFRGNQPQHF.

This clonotype has a count of ten or more. This chain connects TRBV12-3 or TRBV12-4 to TRBJ1-2; D may be TRBD1 (5 bases). V was shortened by 3 bases and J by 5 bases, with 10 bases between the two germline ends. The CDR3 has 13 amino acids. CDR3 sequence reads: CASSFRREYGYTF. The CDR3 DNA is TGTGCCAGCAGTTTTCGCAGGGAGTATGGCTACACCTTC.

This clonotype has ten or more counts. This chain uses TRBV6-5 with TRBJ2-2, with 7 bases aligning to TRBD1. Germline V CDR1 and CDR2: MNHEY, SVGAGI. V lost 0 bases to trimming and J lost 3 bases; unmatched junction nucleotides: 4. This CDR3 has 16 residues. CDR3 amino acids: CASSYSPQGDTGELFF. For the CDR3, the DNA is TGTGCCAGCAGTTACTCGCCCCAGGGGGACACCGGGGAGCTGTTTTTT.

This clonotype has a count of ten or more. The genes are TRBV15 and TRBJ2-1; TRBD2 is a possible D gene (7 bases). V was trimmed by 1 base and J by 5 bases, leaving 15 bases between them. The CDR3 consists of 16 residues. CDR1 is LNHNV, CDR2 YYDKDF, per germline (reference sequence). The CDR3 sequence: CATSRVLGGGDNEQFF. CDR3 bases: TGTGCCACCAGCAGAGTATTAGGGGGGGGGGACAATGAGCAGTTCTTC. The full variable domain, with the rest looked up from reference TRBV15 and TRBJ2-1, is DAMVIQNPRYQVTQFGKPVTLSCSQTLNHNVMYWYQQKSSQAPKLLFHYYDKDFNNEADTPDNFQSRRPNTSFCFLDIRSPGLGDTAMYLCATSRVLGGGDNEQFFGPGTRLTVL.

This clonotype occurred many times. The chain employs TRBV5-1 and TRBJ2-3; 7 bases are a match to TRBD1. Germline CDR1 is SGHRS and CDR2 is YFSETQ. Germline trimming cut 3 bases from V and 0 bases from J; bases unmatched to any gene: 4. This CDR3 region has 15 residues. CDR3 coding DNA: TGCGCCAGCAGCTCGACAGGGCTTAGCACAGATACGCAGTATTTT. It specifies CASSSTGLSTDTQYF.

This clonotype has ten or more counts. The chain has TRBV7-3 and TRBJ2-1, with a weak D call TRBD1 (5 bases). The germline CDR1 and CDR2 sequences are SGHTA and FQGTGA. The CDR3 is made up of 16 amino acids. V lost 4 bases to trimming and J lost 0 bases, with 13 bases between them. CDR3 loop: CASSSTGFASYNEQFF. Written as DNA, the CDR3 is TGTGCCAGCAGCTCTACAGGCTTCGCCTCCTACAATGAGCAGTTCTTC. Together with reference TRBV7-3 and TRBJ2-1, the CDR3 gives the full variable domain: GAGVSQTPSNKVTEKGKYVELRCDPISGHTALYWYRQSLGQGPEFLIYFQGTGAADDSGLPNDRFFAVRPEGSVSTLKIQRTERGDSAVYLCASSSTGFASYNEQFFGPGTRLTVL.

This clonotype was picked up many times. The chain employs TRBV7-2 and TRBJ2-3; TRBD1 agrees at 7 bases. Trimming at V came to 4 bases and at J to 6 bases, leaving 7 bases not matched to a gene. This CDR3 contains 14 residues. CDR1 and CDR2 from the germline V gene are SGHTA and FQGNSA. This CDR3 reads CASSSYRGRDTQYF. The CDR3 coding sequence is TGTGCCAGCAGCTCTTACAGGGGTCGGGATACGCAGTATTTT.

The J gene is TRBJ2-5, the V gene TRBV4-1, with D unresolved. The CDR3 extends over 14 amino acids. The ends were cut back, 0 bases at V and 0 bases at J, with 5 bases in the middle. CDR1 is MGHRA, CDR2 YSYEKL, per germline. The CDR3 loop reads CASSQDPHQETQYF. The DNA for the CDR3 is TGCGCCAGCAGCCAAGATCCGCACCAAGAGACCCAGTACTTC.

Many counts were recorded for this clonotype. The chain joins TRBV5-1 to TRBJ2-3; D remains unclear. Germline assignment: CDR1 SGHRS and CDR2 YFSETQ. V lost 0 bases and J 0 bases, leaving 8 bases between the germline ends. This CDR3 is 15 amino acids long. CDR3 loop: CASSLGSWSTDTQYF. The CDR3 nucleotides are TGCGCCAGCAGCTTGGGGAGCTGGAGCACAGATACGCAGTATTTT.

Many counts were recorded for this clonotype. The chain uses TRBV12-3 or TRBV12-4 and TRBJ1-2; D ambiguous. V shed 3 bases and J shed 1 base, with 6 bases lying between them. The CDR3 runs to 13 residues. The CDR3 DNA sequence: TGTGCCAGCAGTTTTGACCTTAACTATGGCTACACCTTC. Protein product: CASSFDLNYGYTF.

This clonotype was observed many times. The V gene is TRBV5-1, the J gene TRBJ1-1, with 9 bases matching TRBD1. In germline, CDR1 is SGHRS, CDR2 YFSETQ. V trimming: 3 bases; J trimming: 2 bases; junction bases outside the gene matches: 5. This CDR3 has 15 amino acids. CDR3 bases: TGCGCCAGCAGCTGGAGGGACAGGGACAACACTGAAGCTTTCTTT. Protein: CASSWRDRDNTEAFF.

This clonotype was picked up many times. This chain joins TRBV4-1 and TRBJ1-5; 8 positions agree with TRBD1. The V and J ends lost 3 bases and 2 bases, in that order; junction bases with no gene match: 9. The CDR3 sequence is 17 residues long. Germline V gives CDR1 MGHRA, CDR2 YSYEKL. CDR3: CASSQTSGGGGNQPQHF. CDR3 DNA sequence: TGCGCCAGCAGCCAGACATCAGGGGGCGGGGGCAATCAGCCCCAGCATTTT.

This clonotype was seen ten or more times. The chain couples TRBV2 to TRBJ2-2; D unresolved. Germline V CDR1 and CDR2: SNHLY, FYNNEI. V was trimmed by 6 bases and J by 4 bases, leaving 12 bases between them. CDR3 length: 14 amino acids. Written as DNA, the CDR3 is TGTGCCAGCAGGGGTTCGAGGAGCACCGGGGAGCTGTTTTTT. It encodes CASRGSRSTGELFF.

This clonotype was found many times. The CDR3 nucleotides are TGTGCCAGCGGACCGGGCGGGGGGGGCGGAACCGGGGAGCTGTTTTTT. Its translation: CASGPGGGGGTGELFF. The chain recombines TRBV7-2 with TRBJ2-2; 9 bases map to TRBD2. The CDR3 covers 16 residues. The J segment lost 5 bases and the V segment lost 8 bases, leaving 12 bases of the junction unmatched. Germline CDR1 is SGHTA and CDR2 is FQGNSA.

This clonotype was recorded at least ten times. The rearrangement uses TRBV4-1 and TRBJ2-1, with a tentative D call TRBD2 (6 bases). Between the trimmed V and J ends, which lost 3 bases and 1 base, there was a span of 13 bases. The CDR3 totals 16 residues. CDR1 is MGHRA and CDR2 is YSYEKL in the germline V gene. CDR3 nucleotide sequence: TGCGCCAGCAGCCAGGCTTGGGAGGTTTCCTACAATGAGCAGTTCTTC. The encoded protein is CASSQAWEVSYNEQFF.

This clonotype was observed at least ten times. V usage is TRBV10-3 and J usage is TRBJ2-3; possibly TRBD2 for D (6 bases). V was pared by 4 bases and J by 5 bases, with 7 bases between. The CDR3 runs 12 residues. Germline values: CDR1 ENHRY, CDR2 SYGVKD. CDR3: CAISGGEDTQYF. The CDR3 bases are TGTGCCATCAGTGGGGGGGAAGATACGCAGTATTTT.

The table lists this clonotype with many counts. The rearrangement joins TRBV5-1 to TRBJ1-1, with a tentative D call TRBD1 (5 bases). This CDR3 contains 13 residues. The V and J ends lost 6 bases and 6 bases respectively, with 15 bases between them. Germline V lookup: CDR1 SGHRS, CDR2 YFSETQ. The CDR3 spells CASKTPGGSEAFF. CDR3 sequence (DNA): TGCGCCAGCAAAACACCCGGGGGTTCTGAAGCTTTCTTT.

This clonotype was counted ten times or more. Germline and junction disagree at one end, which may indicate a read error. The chain recombines TRBV12-3 or TRBV12-4 with TRBJ2-1, with D maybe TRBD1 (6 bases). This CDR3 comprises 12 residues. The DNA of the CDR3 is TGTGCCAGCAGATTAGGGGGTGATGAGCAGTTCTTC. As protein: CASRLGGDEQFF.